Following are 3 T cell receptor beta chains from one sample sequenced in a study of T cells in localized non-small cell lung cancer. This table comes from immunoSEQ multiplex PCR, and its TCRdb copy is limited to in-frame clones, with some not included. The data contain around 36,000 clones, roughly 79% of them seen just once; the ten biggest clones take up around 6.6%. The sequencing here drew on peripheral blood mononuclear cells, taken before any cancer treatment. These receptors originate from a male donor aged 60 or over with stage II lung adenocarcinoma.

The chain's CDR3 is CASSPIQNTEAFF. DNA for the CDR3: TGTGCCAGCTCACCAATACAGAACACTGAAGCTTTCTTT. J is TRBJ1-1 and V is TRBV18; unclear D gene. The V gene lost 2 bases and the J gene lost 1 base, with 5 bases spanning the gap. The CDR3 loop spans 13 amino acids. Germline CDR1 KGHSH, CDR2 LQKENI.

This chain connects TRBV19 to TRBJ2-1; no definite D call. CDR1 is LNHDA, CDR2 SQIVND, per germline (reference sequence). The ends were cut back, 4 bases at V and 4 bases at J, with 14 bases in the middle. This CDR3 region has 15 residues. The CDR3 sequence: CASSNTPKSYNEQFF. The CDR3 region has the DNA TGTGCCAGTAGTAATACCCCAAAGAGTTACAATGAGCAGTTCTTC.

The chain has TRBV5-4 and TRBJ1-5, with 9 bases lining up with TRBD1. The CDR3 covers 14 residues. CDR1 and CDR2 (germline): SGHNT, YYREEE (reference sequence). J gave up 5 bases and V 3 bases, and 3 bases lay outside the gene matches. The CDR3 spells CASSSQGADQPQHF. DNA of the CDR3: TGTGCCAGCAGCTCACAGGGGGCTGATCAGCCCCAGCATTTT.